These T cell receptor beta chains were read from a single sample in a study of T cells in Graves' hyperthyroidism and ophthalmopathy. In TCRdb, the multiplex PCR reads were re-called with MiXCR into one record per CDR3 protein. The sample has 380,000 or so distinct CDR3 sequences; around 13% are singletons. Sequencing used blood. All receptors derive from a woman in her twenties or thirties with Graves' hyperthyroidism. The CDR3 runs from the conserved cysteine through the conserved F or W. D genes are given only for firm matches. Clone size is stated in some rows and not others, as once, few, many or a class when expanded.

v_call,clone_size,j_call,d_call,cdr3_nt,cdr3_aa
TRBV2,few,TRBJ2-1,-,TGTGCAGGGGGGCGGATCCCCCCCTACAATGAGCAGTTCTTC,CAGGRIPPYNEQFF
TRBV4-1,-,TRBJ1-2,TRBD1,TGCGCCAGCAGCCAAGTTAGGACAGGGGCTGGCTACACCTTC,CASSQVRTGAGYTF
TRBV5-6,few,TRBJ2-1,-,TGTGCCAGCAGCTTGGGACTTCGCAATGGTAATGAGCAGTTCTTC,CASSLGLRNGNEQFF
TRBV6-1,few,TRBJ1-4,TRBD1,TGTGCCAGCAGTCGCCCCCGGACAGGGGATGAAAAACTGTTTTTT,CASSRPRTGDEKLFF
TRBV28,many,TRBJ1-5,-,TGTGCCAGCAGTTTTCAGCTTCAGCCCCAGCATTTT,CASSFQLQPQHF
TRBV30,many,TRBJ1-1,-,TGTGCCTGGACCCCTAGGGGGGCGAACACTGAAGCTTTCTTT,CAWTPRGANTEAFF
TRBV12-3/TRBV12-4,many,TRBJ1-1,-,TGTGCCAGCAGCCCCGGTTTGGGGACGCCTCCTTTCGAAGCTTTCTTT,CASSPGLGTPPFEAFF
TRBV3-1,-,TRBJ2-1,-,TGTGCCAGCACTCCTACTATGGGGAGGGGGAGCCATGAGCAGTTCTTC,CASTPTMGRGSHEQFF
TRBV2,many,TRBJ2-1,-,TGTGCCAGCAGCGGGGATTTGGATTACAATGAGCAGTTCTTC,CASSGDLDYNEQFF
TRBV7-2,many,TRBJ2-1,TRBD1,TGTGCCAGCTCCGTGGGGGACAGGCGGGACAATGAGCAGTTCTTC,CASSVGDRRDNEQFF
TRBV3-1,many,TRBJ2-4,-,TGTGCCAGCAGCCACAGACGAGCCAAAAACATTCAGTACTTC,CASSHRRAKNIQYF
TRBV19,-,TRBJ2-1,-,TGTGCCAGTAGTATAGATGTTATCGGGACAACGGGCTACAATGAGCAGTTCTTC,CASSIDVIGTTGYNEQFF
TRBV18,many,TRBJ1-2,-,TGTGCCAGCTCACCACCGCCGACAGACGGCTACACCTTC,CASSPPPTDGYTF
TRBV5-1,many,TRBJ2-7,TRBD1,TGCGCCAGCAGCGGACCGGGACAGGGGATCGAGCAGTACTTC,CASSGPGQGIEQYF
TRBV6-1,many,TRBJ2-1,-,TGTGCCAGCAGGACGGACCAAACAGGAGAGCAGTTCTTC,CASRTDQTGEQFF
TRBV6-1,many,TRBJ2-7,TRBD1,TGTGCCAGCAGGAAAGGGGGCCTCTCCTACGAGCAGTACTTC,CASRKGGLSYEQYF
TRBV11-2,-,TRBJ2-4,-,TGTGCCAGCAGCCGCCTGGGCGGCCAGGTAGACATTCAGTACTTC,CASSRLGGQVDIQYF
TRBV27,-,TRBJ2-2,-,TGTGCCAGCACCAGCCGGGTAGGGACCGGGGAGCTGTTTTTT,CASTSRVGTGELFF
TRBV28,few,TRBJ1-6,-,TGTGCCAGCTGTCCGGGGGGGCTGTATTCACCCCTCCACTTT,CASCPGGLYSPLHF
TRBV20-1,many,TRBJ2-7,TRBD2,TGCAGTGCTGGGGAGGGTCGGCGGACCTACGAGCAGTACTTC,CSAGEGRRTYEQYF
TRBV2,many,TRBJ1-6,-,TGTGCCAGCACGGAGGACAGCTCCTATAATTCACCCCTCCACTTT,CASTEDSSYNSPLHF
TRBV12-3/TRBV12-4,many,TRBJ2-3,-,TGTGCCAGCAGTGTTGGGGGAGATACGCAGTATTTT,CASSVGGDTQYF
TRBV5-6,-,TRBJ2-1,-,TGTGCCAGCAGCCACGTCCCAAATGAGCAGTTCTTC,CASSHVPNEQFF
TRBV20-1,many,TRBJ2-3,-,TGCAGTGCTACGACCCCCATTCTCACAGATACGCAGTATTTT,CSATTPILTDTQYF